The sequence of this T cell receptor (beta chain) was determined in a study of OX40 agonist ivuxolimab in advanced cancers. This CDR3 comprises 16 residues. Germline values: CDR1 SGHVS, CDR2 FNYEAQ. Unmatched junction bases numbered 5, after V lost 0 bases and J lost 5 bases. Assay used: immunoSEQ multiplex PCR; TCRdb lists only in-frame clones, some missing. The sample has 66,000 or so clones; 80% to 85% are singletons. Study-wide results and caveats: Dosing at 0.1 to 3.0 mg/kg was accompanied by clonal expansion of CD4+ and CD8+ blood T cells by week 6.

To note about this clone: Its antigen is undetermined.

Sample: CD4+ or CD8+ T cells sorted from blood, taken in a trial of the OX40 agonist ivuxolimab. The rearrangement links TRBV7-6 to TRBJ2-2, with 8 bases identical to TRBD1. The clonotype was recovered from an adult with an advanced solid tumor such as melanoma, head and neck, liver or kidney cancer. The CDR3 nucleotides are TGTGCCAGCAGCTTAGCGTTACAGGGGGGAACCGGGGAGCTGTTTTTT. It is translated as CASSLALQGGTGELFF.